The present TCR beta chain was sequenced within a study of T cell responses to AZD1222 COVID-19 vaccine (dated by TCRdb to the early 2020s). Notes on the research overall: AZD1222 recipients with second doses at about 4 weeks or about 12 weeks were pooled, because spike-specific TCR depth and breadth did not differ between schedules. TCR sequencing was performed for about 240 trial participants, of whom about 200 were given two doses of AZD1222 and around 26 were given two doses of MenACWY control vaccine. Trial participants were enrolled into age subgroups of 18-55, 56-69 and 70-plus years, which contained 148, 28 and 57 TCR-sequenced participants, respectively. Overall study outcomes, separate from this receptor: Conclusions about previously exposed vaccinees were limited because only a handful of AZD1222 recipients were SARS-CoV-2 seropositive at baseline. Participants were mostly white British and included more females than males, and it was suggested by the authors that clonal diversity may have been underestimated. Because no samples from the day 14 peak response were available, repertoires could be characterized only after the peak T cell response. Spike-specific TCR breadth and depth rose significantly after two AZD1222 doses compared with day 0 and with MenACWY recipients. The vaccine-associated CD4 TCRs covered the entire spike protein, and the dominant responses fell in regions 160-218 and 743-854. Nearly half of unique spike-specific TCRs reportedly recognized epitopes outside regions mutated in the B.1.351 and B.1.1.7 variants. The 56-69-year group was small, and its depth increase did not reach significance, likely because of low power.

The CDR3 regions of human TCRbeta chains were analyzed by immunosequencing. The paper's processing steps were these. TCRs in the repertoires were matched against a reference library of SARS-CoV-2-specific TCRs that had been generated with the MIRA antigen-specificity platform. Breadth meant the fraction of unique TCRs that were SARS-CoV-2-associated, whereas depth meant the fraction of total T cells that were SARS-CoV-2-associated. Each spike-specific TCR was assigned to its reactive spike region and to a CD4 or CD8 class using the MIRA data. Log10-transformed breadth and depth values were compared by one-way ANOVA with Sidak's multiple comparisons tests. Sourced from immuneACCESS, this table was stored by TCRdb with only in-frame sequences that have V and J called. A share of the clones is absent; for the studies checked, an unresolved V gene accounts for under half, and the remainder has no known explanation. Clone size and the V and J calls come from that table; the DNA yielded D and trimming. This sample has tens of thousands of clones in its table, and approximately 91% of those were observed once. The top ten clones comprise roughly 4.8% of the sample.

This sample's time point label indicates: baseline before first vaccination. The vaccinee samples were drawn from two UK trials, COV001 and COV002, one of which was a single-blind randomized controlled phase 2/3 trial testing AZD1222 (ChAdOx1 nCoV-19) in healthy adults. For TCRbeta chain sequencing, PBMC samples from trial participants were taken at day 0 and at day 28 after the second dose. With regard to this clone: Its antigen has not been determined. Base-call qualities are not available, and no considerably larger clone is one nucleotide away.

The CDR3, cysteine through phenylalanine, is 16 amino acids long. The entry retains the CDR3 DNA only, 48 bases that are in frame from base 1. From the germline V gene (reference sequence), CDR1 is LNHDA and CDR2 is SQIVND. V was cut back by 5 bases and J by 7 bases, leaving a gap of 21 bases between them. The rearranged chain carries TRBV19 and TRBJ1-5; a tentative D call is TRBD1 (5 bases match). The material was peripheral blood, obtained on day 0 of AZD1222 vaccination. This TCR was recovered from an adult in good health. The DNA sequence is as follows: TGTGCCAGTAGTTCTAGGGGCCTGATGGGGAGACAGCCCCAGCATTTT. Its translation reads: CASSSRGLMGRQPQHF.